This is a list of T cell receptor beta chains from one sample in a study of T-cell memory formation after mild COVID-19. TCRdb re-called the 5' RACE reads with MiXCR, one entry per CDR3 protein. The sample has 390,000 or so distinct CDR3 sequences, about a sixth seen once; the top ten hold around a fifth. The sequencing sample was made of PBMCs or a T cell subset sorted from them (not recorded which). Receptors originate from a man between 18 and 29 years old who had mild COVID-19 (a few samples of this study predate the infection). Cell type and time point are not known. The CDR3 runs from the conserved cysteine through the conserved F or W. D genes are given only for firm matches. Clone sizes are given selectively: once, few, many, or a class where the clone is expanded.

CDR3 DNA: TGTGCCAGCAGCCCGGGCCGGAGCTCCTACGAGCAGTACTTC; CDR3 protein: CASSPGRSSYEQYF; V gene: TRBV9; D gene: .; J gene: TRBJ2-7; clone size: many
CDR3 DNA: TGTGCCAGCAGCGGTGGGACGGATCTTAACTTT; CDR3 protein: CASSGGTDLNF; V gene: TRBV9; D gene: .; J gene: TRBJ1-4; clone size: few
CDR3 DNA: TGTGCCAGCAGCTTGATACCAGGGAACACCATATATTTT; CDR3 protein: CASSLIPGNTIYF; V gene: TRBV7-2; D gene: .; J gene: TRBJ1-3; clone size: .
CDR3 DNA: TGTGCCAGCAGTTCCCCGGGCGAAAGTGCCAATGAGCAGTTCTTC; CDR3 protein: CASSSPGESANEQFF; V gene: TRBV6-2/TRBV6-3; D gene: .; J gene: TRBJ2-1; clone size: .
CDR3 DNA: TGTGCCAGCAGCTTAGCGCGGGGGGGCGGCGAGCAGTACTTC; CDR3 protein: CASSLARGGGEQYF; V gene: TRBV7-9; D gene: TRBD2; J gene: TRBJ2-7; clone size: few
CDR3 DNA: TGTGCCAGCAGTTCCAGGCTTTCCTATGGCTACACCTTC; CDR3 protein: CASSSRLSYGYTF; V gene: TRBV12-3/TRBV12-4; D gene: .; J gene: TRBJ1-2; clone size: few
CDR3 DNA: TGCGCCAGCAGCCAAGAGGGTCTCTACCAAGAGACCCAGTACTTC; CDR3 protein: CASSQEGLYQETQYF; V gene: TRBV4-1; D gene: .; J gene: TRBJ2-5; clone size: few
CDR3 DNA: TGCAGCGTTAACGGGGGCTCAAACTCCTACAATGAGCAGTTCTTC; CDR3 protein: CSVNGGSNSYNEQFF; V gene: TRBV29-1; D gene: .; J gene: TRBJ2-1; clone size: many
CDR3 DNA: TGTGCCAGCAAAACAGCGGGCTCCTATAATTCACCCCTCCACTTT; CDR3 protein: CASKTAGSYNSPLHF; V gene: TRBV7-9; D gene: .; J gene: TRBJ1-6; clone size: .
CDR3 DNA: TGTGCCGGCGGACTGGATACGCAGTATTTT; CDR3 protein: CAGGLDTQYF; V gene: TRBV6-6; D gene: .; J gene: TRBJ2-3; clone size: .
CDR3 DNA: TGTGCTGCGACTAGCGGGGCCGGGGAGCTGTTTTTT; CDR3 protein: CAATSGAGELFF; V gene: TRBV6-6; D gene: TRBD2; J gene: TRBJ2-2; clone size: few
CDR3 DNA: TGTGCCAGCAGTGCGGCGGGGGGCCGCACAGATACGCAGTATTTT; CDR3 protein: CASSAAGGRTDTQYF; V gene: TRBV25-1; D gene: TRBD2; J gene: TRBJ2-3; clone size: many
CDR3 DNA: TGTGCCAGCAGCCCACATCAGGGGGGAGAGACCCAGTACTTC; CDR3 protein: CASSPHQGGETQYF; V gene: TRBV7-2; D gene: .; J gene: TRBJ2-5; clone size: many
CDR3 DNA: TGTGCCAGCAGCCCCCGCGGGGGGCCGCACGATGAGCAGTTCTTC; CDR3 protein: CASSPRGGPHDEQFF; V gene: TRBV7-9; D gene: TRBD2; J gene: TRBJ2-1; clone size: .
CDR3 DNA: TGTGCCAGCAGCTCTAAACAGGTTTCCAGCACAGATACGCAGTATTTT; CDR3 protein: CASSSKQVSSTDTQYF; V gene: TRBV5-4; D gene: .; J gene: TRBJ2-3; clone size: few
CDR3 DNA: TGCAGTGCTAGTCGACTATTCCACTACAATGAGCAGTTCTTC; CDR3 protein: CSASRLFHYNEQFF; V gene: TRBV20-1; D gene: .; J gene: TRBJ2-1; clone size: .
CDR3 DNA: TGTGCCAGCAGCTCTCTAGCGGGGACAATGTCCATTGAGCAGTTCTTC; CDR3 protein: CASSSLAGTMSIEQFF; V gene: TRBV11-2; D gene: TRBD2; J gene: TRBJ2-1; clone size: .
CDR3 DNA: TGTGCCAGCAGCTTGCGCCTGGAAGAAAGCACAGATACGCAGTATTTT; CDR3 protein: CASSLRLEESTDTQYF; V gene: TRBV5-4; D gene: .; J gene: TRBJ2-3; clone size: .
CDR3 DNA: TGCGCCAGCAGCTTGCCTCCACAGGACACCGGGGAGCTGTTTTTT; CDR3 protein: CASSLPPQDTGELFF; V gene: TRBV5-1; D gene: .; J gene: TRBJ2-2; clone size: .